This TCR beta chain was observed in a study of T cell responses to AZD1222 COVID-19 vaccine. Findings of the study overall: Just five to seven people given AZD1222 tested seropositive at baseline. Scientists sampled the repertoires only once the peak T cell response had passed.

Regarding this clone: Its antigen is as yet unknown.

This CDR3 region has 18 residues. Losses at the gene ends were 0 bases for V and 7 bases for J; bases not matched to a gene: 13. The germline V gene has CDR1 SGHAT and CDR2 FQNNGV. Profiled with immunoSEQ multiplex PCR; TCRdb holds only in-frame clones, not every one. The sample includes about 83,000 clones, more than 75% of them seen just once. The sequence derives from an adult in good health. Sequenced here: peripheral blood, sampled on day 0 of AZD1222 vaccination. The chain couples TRBV11-2 to TRBJ2-5; 11 nucleotides align to TRBD2. CDR3 sequence: CASSLEPPKTSGAGTQYF. The CDR3 DNA is TGTGCCAGCAGCTTAGAACCTCCTAAGACTAGCGGGGCGGGGACCCAGTACTTC.